This T cell receptor beta chain was recovered during a study of CD8 T cells in ankylosing spondylitis. General study points: Ankylosing spondylitis blood appeared to carry a characteristic TCR beta motif of roughly 8 highly homologous variants.

This clonotype was found many times. Its specificity is unknown. Trimming removed 2 bases from V and 6 bases from J, with 17 bases in between. CDR1 SGHTA and CDR2 FQGTGA come from the germline V gene. The CDR3 runs to 15 residues. TCRdb independently ran MiXCR on the 5' RACE reads; one entry per CDR3 protein. The profile covers approximately 520,000 distinct CDR3 sequences, with about 5.4% appearing a single time and around 3.6% taken by the ten largest. Sequencing was done on a sample of blood, either unsorted or a sorted T cell fraction (not recorded which). The receptor comes from a male donor with ankylosing spondylitis. The chain is built from TRBV7-3 and TRBJ2-7; D may be TRBD1 (5 bases). CDR3 sequence (DNA): TGTGCCAGCAGCTTAGAAGACAGCTTCCATGGCGAGCAGTACTTC. Protein product: CASSLEDSFHGEQYF.